A selection of T cell receptor beta chains follows, all from one sample in a study of blood T cell repertoires in COVID-19. This table comes from immunoSEQ multiplex PCR, and its TCRdb copy is limited to in-frame clones, with some not included. This sample yields around 60,000 clones, of which about 88% are seen a single time; over 1% belongs to the top ten. The sequenced material came from peripheral blood. These receptors all stem from a man in his 60s with acute or convalescent COVID-19. Both conserved end residues are part of each CDR3. Each record gives: D gene, clone size, V gene, J gene, CDR3 DNA, CDR3 protein. D genes are given only for firm matches. Clone size, where shown, is once, few, many, or a class for clones that have expanded.

>TRBD1|.|TRBV5-1|TRBJ1-4
TGCGCCAGCAGCTTGACTGGACAGGCAACTAATGAAAAACTGTTTTTT
CASSLTGQATNEKLFF
>.|.|TRBV6-4|TRBJ1-1
TGTGCCAGCAGTCTCCGGGACGGAGGGGAAGCTTTCTTT
CASSLRDGGEAFF
>.|.|TRBV5-6|TRBJ1-5
TGTGCCAGCAGCTTCTTGGACAACAGCAATCAGCCCCAGCATTTT
CASSFLDNSNQPQHF
>.|.|TRBV29-1|TRBJ1-2
TGCAGCGTTGACGGGGGTGGCGGGAAGAAGGACTATGGCTACACCTTC
CSVDGGGGKKDYGYTF
>.|.|TRBV13|TRBJ1-2
TGTGCCAGCAGCTTAGAGGGGACACTGAACTATGGCTACACCTTC
CASSLEGTLNYGYTF
>.|.|TRBV5-6|TRBJ1-6
TGTGCCAGCAGATTGGAAGGGGTTCTGAGCTCACCCCTCCACTTT
CASRLEGVLSSPLHF
>TRBD1|.|TRBV24-1|TRBJ2-7
TGTGCCACCAGTGATTCCAGACAGGGGGCCTTCGAGCAGTACTTC
CATSDSRQGAFEQYF
>.|.|TRBV5-1|TRBJ2-2
TGCGCCAGCAGCCGGGAGAACACCGGGGAGCTGTTTTTT
CASSRENTGELFF
>TRBD1|.|TRBV7-3|TRBJ1-1
TGTGCCAGCAGCTTGACAGGGGACATGAACACTGAAGCTTTCTTT
CASSLTGDMNTEAFF
>.|.|TRBV3-1/TRBV3-2|TRBJ2-7
TGTGCCAGCAGCCAAGATCGGAGGACAGCGGCGATCTACGAGCAGTACTTC
CASSQDRRTAAIYEQYF
>.|.|TRBV6-5|TRBJ1-1
TGTGCCAGCAGTACAGGATTCACTGAAGCTTTCTTT
CASSTGFTEAFF
>.|.|TRBV4-1|TRBJ1-3
TGCGCCAGCAGCAACCAGGGGACTGGAAACACCATATATTTT
CASSNQGTGNTIYF
>TRBD1|.|TRBV7-9|TRBJ1-6
TGTGCCAGCAGTCCCGGGACAGGGGTTAATTCACCCCTCCACTTT
CASSPGTGVNSPLHF
>.|.|TRBV2|TRBJ2-1
TGTGCCAGCAGGGATACGACACACGGCTACAATGAGCAGTTCTTC
CASRDTTHGYNEQFF
>.|.|TRBV2|TRBJ1-2
TGTGCCAGCAGTGAAAATGCGGGCGAGGACCCCTTC
CASSENAGEDPF
>.|.|TRBV5-6|TRBJ1-5
TGTGCCAGCAGCTTGTACACAGAGAATACCAATCAGCCCCAGCATTTT
CASSLYTENTNQPQHF
>TRBD1|few|TRBV19|TRBJ1-3
TGTGCCAGTAGCCCGGACAGGAGCTCTGGAAACACCATATATTTT
CASSPDRSSGNTIYF